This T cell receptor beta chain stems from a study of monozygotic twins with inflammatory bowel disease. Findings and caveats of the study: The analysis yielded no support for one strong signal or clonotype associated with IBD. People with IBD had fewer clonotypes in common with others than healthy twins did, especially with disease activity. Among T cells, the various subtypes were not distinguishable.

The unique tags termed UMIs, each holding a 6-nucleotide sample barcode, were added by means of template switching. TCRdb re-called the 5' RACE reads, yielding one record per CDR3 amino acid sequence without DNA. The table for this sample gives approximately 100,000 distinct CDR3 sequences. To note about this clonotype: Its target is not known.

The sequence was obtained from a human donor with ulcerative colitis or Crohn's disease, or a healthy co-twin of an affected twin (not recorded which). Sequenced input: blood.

CDR3 protein: CASSLEGGDRTEAFF. The chain links TRBV11-3 to TRBJ1-1; TCRdb indicates TRBD1, and absent DNA this call remains unverified. CDR3 size: 15 residues. Germline V gene sequence: CDR1 SGHNT, CDR2 YENEEA.